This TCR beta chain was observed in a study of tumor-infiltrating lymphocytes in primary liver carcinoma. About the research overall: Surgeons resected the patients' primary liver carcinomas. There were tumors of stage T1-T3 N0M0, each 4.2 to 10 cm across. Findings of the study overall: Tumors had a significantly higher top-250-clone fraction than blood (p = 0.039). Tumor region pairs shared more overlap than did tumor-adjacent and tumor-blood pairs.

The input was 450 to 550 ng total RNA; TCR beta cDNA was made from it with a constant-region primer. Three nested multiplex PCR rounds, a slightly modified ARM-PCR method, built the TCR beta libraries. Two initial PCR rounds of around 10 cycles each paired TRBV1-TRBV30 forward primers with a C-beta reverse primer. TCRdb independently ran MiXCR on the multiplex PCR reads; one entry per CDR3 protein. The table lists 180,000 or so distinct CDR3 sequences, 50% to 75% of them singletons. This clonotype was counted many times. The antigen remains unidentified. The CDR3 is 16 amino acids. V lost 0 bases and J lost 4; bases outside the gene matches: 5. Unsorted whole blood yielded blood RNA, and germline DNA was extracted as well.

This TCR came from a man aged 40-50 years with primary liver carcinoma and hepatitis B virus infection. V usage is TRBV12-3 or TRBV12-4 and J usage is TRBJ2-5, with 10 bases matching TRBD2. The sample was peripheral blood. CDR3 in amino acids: CASSLASGRTGETQYF. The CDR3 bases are TGTGCCAGCAGTTTAGCTAGCGGGAGGACCGGAGAGACCCAGTACTTC.